The T cell receptor (beta chain) under discussion was sequenced for a study of cytomegalovirus exposure and HLA in healthy donors. General observations from the study: With later analysis, a missense DCLRE1C variant became linked to TCR beta V- and J-gene trimming. Usually a TCR sequence was rare, but some public TCRs were found in many donors. Per a prior analysis, the majority of TCR beta V segments were productive roughly 87% or roughly 30% of the time.

The CDR3 runs 14 residues. In germline, CDR1 is SGDLS, CDR2 YYNGEE. Trimming stripped 3 bases from V and 10 bases from J, with 17 bases between. The PCR ran on 60 Vbeta and 13 Jbeta primers. Profiling relied on immunoSEQ multiplex PCR, and the TCRdb table lists in-frame clones only, not all of them. This sample has roughly 150,000 clones, with 82% found just once. Regarding this clone: Its antigen is as yet unknown.

V and J are TRBV9 and TRBJ2-1; a possible D gene is TRBD2 (5 bases). Sequencing was carried out using PBMCs. The clonotype comes from a male donor in good health and CMV-seronegative. The DNA of the CDR3 is TGTGCCAGCAGCGCCGGGGAGAAGCTTCGGGAGCAGTTCTTC. It encodes CASSAGEKLREQFF.